This is a list of T cell receptor beta chains from one sample in a study of human T cells and chemical hapten exposure. Using its own MiXCR run on the RACE reads, TCRdb lists one record per CDR3 protein. This table has under 40,000 distinct CDR3 sequences, about 9.3% appearing once. The source was whole blood, collected in connection with sensitization to the hapten diphenylcyclopropenone (DPC). The receptors stem from a man in his fifties with alopecia areata. Some clones in this sample may be carry-over from other donors' samples. The conserved cysteine and the conserved F or W are not part of the CDR3 here.

v_call	j_call	cdr3_aa
TRBV29-1	TRBJ1-2	SVEEGYT
TRBV5-1	TRBJ1-6	ASSLVVDNSPLH
TRBV4-1	TRBJ2-7	ASSQGDGRVSEQY
TRBV29-1	TRBJ1-4	SVVVDRGEKLF
TRBV4-1	TRBJ1-2	ASSQGGGFNYGYT
TRBV27	TRBJ2-2	ASSLFSGSTGELF
TRBV6-2/TRBV6-3	TRBJ2-5	ASSYVVTQY
TRBV21-1	TRBJ2-7	ASRGDTPYEQY
TRBV12-3/TRBV12-4	TRBJ2-1	ASSLGQGSYNEQF
TRBV2	TRBJ2-3	ASSELGQFTDTQY
TRBV7-3	TRBJ2-3	ASSPGTGGTDTQY
TRBV10-1	TRBJ1-2	ASPRCLHGYT
TRBV14	TRBJ2-7	ASSQDPSSGVYEQY
TRBV10-1	TRBJ2-1	ASRNLGEQF
TRBV6-2/TRBV6-3	TRBJ2-1	ASSYFTGQGTSGRAGQLGDEQF
TRBV2	TRBJ1-2	ASNPGQGPGYT
TRBV28	TRBJ2-1	ASSRSGDLYNEQF
TRBV5-4	TRBJ1-2	ASSLETGVGYT
TRBV4-3	TRBJ2-7	ASSQSLPLTRYEQY
TRBV7-9	TRBJ1-1	ASSLGGGGENTEAF
TRBV18	TRBJ2-1	ASSPGLAGVRSYNEQF
TRBV6-2/TRBV6-3	TRBJ2-2	ASRRLAGFTGELF
TRBV6-2/TRBV6-3	TRBJ2-1	ASSYASGPYNEQF